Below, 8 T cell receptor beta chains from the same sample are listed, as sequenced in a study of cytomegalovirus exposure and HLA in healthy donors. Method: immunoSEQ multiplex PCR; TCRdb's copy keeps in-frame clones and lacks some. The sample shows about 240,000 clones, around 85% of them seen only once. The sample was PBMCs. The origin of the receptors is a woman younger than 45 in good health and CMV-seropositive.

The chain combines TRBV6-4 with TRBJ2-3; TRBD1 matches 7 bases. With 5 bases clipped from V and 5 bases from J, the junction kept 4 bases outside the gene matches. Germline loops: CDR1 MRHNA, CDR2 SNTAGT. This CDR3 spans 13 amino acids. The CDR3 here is CASSTGAEDTQYF. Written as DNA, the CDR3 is TGTGCCAGCAGTACAGGGGCCGAAGATACGCAGTATTTT.

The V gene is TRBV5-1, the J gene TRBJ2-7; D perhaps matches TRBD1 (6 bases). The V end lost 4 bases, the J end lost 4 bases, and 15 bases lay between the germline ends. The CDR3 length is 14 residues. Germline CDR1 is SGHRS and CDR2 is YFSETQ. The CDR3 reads CASSVGRGQYEQYF. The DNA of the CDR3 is TGCGCCAGCAGCGTCGGCAGGGGCCAGTACGAGCAGTACTTC.

The DNA for the CDR3 is TGTGCCAGCAGCCCGGGGGGAAGCCCGGGTGAGCAGTTCTTC. Its translation: CASSPGGSPGEQFF. The chain uses TRBV25-1 and TRBJ2-1; TRBD2 matches 7 bases. From germline, CDR1 is MGHDK and CDR2 SYGVNS. J gave up 9 bases and V 6 bases, and 11 bases lay outside the gene matches. This CDR3 region has 14 residues.

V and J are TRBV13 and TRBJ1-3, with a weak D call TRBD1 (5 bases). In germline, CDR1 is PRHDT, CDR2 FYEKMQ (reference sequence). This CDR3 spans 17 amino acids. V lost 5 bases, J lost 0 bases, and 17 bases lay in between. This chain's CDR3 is CASSPSQGFLSGNTIYF. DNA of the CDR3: TGTGCCAGCAGCCCGAGCCAGGGCTTTCTCTCTGGAAACACCATATATTTT.

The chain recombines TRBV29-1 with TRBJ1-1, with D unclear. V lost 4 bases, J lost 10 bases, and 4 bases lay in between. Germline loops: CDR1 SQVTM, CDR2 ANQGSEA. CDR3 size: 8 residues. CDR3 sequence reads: CSVGGAFF. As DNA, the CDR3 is TGCAGCGTTGGAGGAGCTTTCTTT. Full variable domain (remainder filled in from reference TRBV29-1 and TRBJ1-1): SAVISQKPSRDICQRGTSLTIQCQVDSQVTMMFWYRQQPGQSLTLIATANQGSEATYESGFVIDKFPISRPNLTFSTLTVSNMSPEDSSIYLCSVGGAFFGQGTRLTVV.

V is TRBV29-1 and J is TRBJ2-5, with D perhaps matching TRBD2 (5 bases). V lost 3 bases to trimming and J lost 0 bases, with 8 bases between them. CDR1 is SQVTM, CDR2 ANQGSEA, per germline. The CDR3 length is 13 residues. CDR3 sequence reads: CSVDSGNQETQYF. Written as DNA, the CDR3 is TGCAGCGTTGATTCCGGGAACCAAGAGACCCAGTACTTC.

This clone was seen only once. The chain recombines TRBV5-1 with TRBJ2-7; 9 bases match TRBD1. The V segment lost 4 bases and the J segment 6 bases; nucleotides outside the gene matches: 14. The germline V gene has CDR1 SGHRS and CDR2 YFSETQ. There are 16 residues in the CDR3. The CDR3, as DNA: TGCGCCAGCAGCACCGGGACAGGGAGCAAGTGGCTCGAGCAGTACTTC. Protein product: CASSTGTGSKWLEQYF.

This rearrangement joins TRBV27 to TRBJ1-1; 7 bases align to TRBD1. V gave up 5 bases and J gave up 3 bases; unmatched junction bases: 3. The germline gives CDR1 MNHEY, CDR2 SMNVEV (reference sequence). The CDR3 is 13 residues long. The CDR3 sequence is CASSLGTDTEAFF. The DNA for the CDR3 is TGTGCCAGCAGTCTCGGGACAGACACTGAAGCTTTCTTT.